This TCR gamma chain is drawn from a study of gamma delta lymphoproliferative disorders and STAT genes (dated by TCRdb to the late 2010s). Regarding the complete study: Of the 9 Tgammadelta LGLL patients who were sequenced, symptomatic disease was observed in 4 and an indolent course was observed in 5. The TCR-sequenced pilot group comprised several Tgammadelta large granular lymphocyte leukemia patients and a couple of hepatosplenic T-cell lymphoma patients. To confirm the results, all delta-chain samples and a couple of gamma-chain samples were sequenced a second time. The LymphoTrack Dx TCRG Assay was used to prepare gamma-chain libraries from at least 50 ng of genomic DNA. The study profiled TCR gamma and delta CDR3 repertoires by deep sequencing in Tgammadelta lymphoproliferative disease patients and healthy controls, within a larger immunophenotypic and STAT-mutation study. Because no corresponding Invivoscribe delta assay was available, delta-chain libraries were prepared according to the EuroClonality-NGS working group standard operating procedure. Findings and caveats that apply to the study as a whole: According to the authors, NGS specificity may be reduced at low frequencies, so whether leukemic clones are public or private needs confirmation. When whole repertoires were clustered, patient gamma repertoires were grouped separately from healthy controls, whereas no separation between groups was observed for delta repertoires. Control T cells likely spanned varied maturation stages, while leukemic cells were skewed toward terminal effectors, potentially limiting patient-control comparisons. Major clones in indolent patients were dominated by Vgamma9-JgammaP and Vdelta2-Ddelta3-Jdelta1 rearrangements, whereas these rearrangements were absent in symptomatic patients, in whom less common gene combinations were used. Nearly all major patient gamma and delta clonotypes were public, shared with at least one healthy donor; only a couple of gamma clonotypes were private to disease.

From its cysteine to its phenylalanine, the CDR3 spans 12 amino acids. Only the CDR3 region is kept as DNA, spanning 36 bases read in frame from base 1. The junction shows trimming of 1 base on V and 3 bases on J, and the gene matches do not reach 0 bases of it. Via the germline V gene, CDR1 is EGSNGY and CDR2 YDSYNSKV. For both patients and controls, peripheral blood mononuclear cells were isolated, and the genomic DNA from these cells was used for TCR sequencing. Of the sequenced patients, about five were male and roughly six were female, and the group's median age was around 65 years. Patients were enrolled at one hematology unit in Padova, Italy, and were reclassified as T-LGLL or HSTCL using the 2017 WHO criteria. All patient samples were collected while patients were either off therapy or before therapy. This clone was detected ten times or more. Its antigen specificity is not known. No quality values exist for individual bases; no much larger clone is one base distant. The sample carries other DNA sequences with the same CDR3.

In both library methods, multiplex PCR was carried out with primers targeting conserved V and J regions of the TCR genes. After purification and pooling, the amplicons were sequenced on an Illumina MiSeq platform. From the authors' description of their analysis: V(D)J alignment, clonotype assembly and translation were handled by MiXCR, while functionality assessment and CDR3 repertoire analyses were done with VDJtools. CDR3 was defined per IMGT, and analyses were restricted to productive sequences using functional genes, excluding ORF genes and pseudogenes. Identical amino acid CDR3s of major clonotypes (frequency >=5%) were searched for across all patients and controls using a custom Python script. A one-sided non-parametric Wilcoxon test was used to compare clonotype frequencies between patients and controls. Via CATT, TCRdb reprocessed the public reads, and rows with identical DNA were then joined. TCRdb's processing, not the authors' own work, is the source of the V and J calls. In this sample the table shows roughly 2,500 gamma-chain clones, more than 10% of which occur a single time. The biggest ten clones account for about 80% of the sample.

The V gene is TRGV2 and the J gene is TRGJ1 or TRGJ2. The J gene, absent from TCRdb, was called here by matching the DNA to germline. This TCR came from a human donor with gamma-delta T-cell large granular lymphocyte leukemia. Sequencing used blood. In nucleotide form, the sequence is TGTGCCACCTGGGACGGTTATTATAAGAAACTCTTT. The encoded protein is CATWDGYYKKLF.